The 5 T cell receptor beta chains in this list originate from one sample, sequenced in a study of T cell responses to AZD1222 COVID-19 vaccine. Sequencing used immunoSEQ multiplex PCR; TCRdb keeps in-frame clones, though not all of them. The sample yields about 99,000 clones, about 92% seen once. Sequences were derived from peripheral blood, sampled on day 0 of AZD1222 vaccination. These receptors came from an adult in good health.

J is TRBJ2-3 and V is TRBV7-9; D possibly matches TRBD1 or TRBD2 (6 bases each). The germline V and J ends were trimmed by 10 bases and 1 base, with 18 bases remaining between them. The germline V gene has CDR1 SEHNR and CDR2 FQNEAQ (reference sequence). CDR3 size: 15 residues. The CDR3 nucleotides read TGTGCCACTCACGCGGAGGGGGGTCGCACAGATACGCAGTATTTT. It is translated as CATHAEGGRTDTQYF.

This clone came up once. This sequence joins TRBV7-9 and TRBJ2-1, with TRBD2 matching over 8 bases. The V and J ends lost 2 bases and 8 bases, in that order; junction bases with no gene match: 8. CDR1 SEHNR and CDR2 FQNEAQ come from the germline V gene (reference sequence). The CDR3 consists of 15 residues. CDR3 in DNA: TGTGCCAGCAGCTTAATCGCGGGGGGCGGGGATGAGCAGTTCTTC. Its translation: CASSLIAGGGDEQFF.

This chain links TRBV24-1 with TRBJ2-2, with 9 bases that match TRBD1. V was clipped by 3 bases and J by 2 bases; unmatched bases: 6. Germline CDR1 reads KGHDR; CDR2 reads SFDVKD. The CDR3 is 17 amino acids. Here the CDR3 DNA reads TGTGCCACCAGTGATACAACAGGGGGCGTTAACACCGGGGAGCTGTTTTTT. Translated, it gives CATSDTTGGVNTGELFF.

V is TRBV19 and J is TRBJ1-1; TRBD1 might be the D (6 bases). The V gene's germline CDR1 is LNHDA and CDR2 SQIVND (reference sequence). The CDR3 extends over 16 amino acids. The V and J ends lost 4 bases and 3 bases respectively, with 18 bases between them. CDR3 in DNA: TGTGCCAGTAGTACCACCCGGGGGCGAGGGCACACTGAAGCTTTCTTT. This gives the protein CASSTTRGRGHTEAFF.

This sequence joins TRBV5-1 and TRBJ1-3; possible D gene TRBD1, 5 bases. V was cut by 0 bases and J by 2 bases, with 6 bases left in between. The CDR3 extends over 14 amino acids. Germline CDR1 reads SGHRS; CDR2 reads YFSETQ. The CDR3 DNA reads as TGCGCCAGCAGCTTGGGACAGACTGGAAACACCATATATTTT. Protein sequence: CASSLGQTGNTIYF.